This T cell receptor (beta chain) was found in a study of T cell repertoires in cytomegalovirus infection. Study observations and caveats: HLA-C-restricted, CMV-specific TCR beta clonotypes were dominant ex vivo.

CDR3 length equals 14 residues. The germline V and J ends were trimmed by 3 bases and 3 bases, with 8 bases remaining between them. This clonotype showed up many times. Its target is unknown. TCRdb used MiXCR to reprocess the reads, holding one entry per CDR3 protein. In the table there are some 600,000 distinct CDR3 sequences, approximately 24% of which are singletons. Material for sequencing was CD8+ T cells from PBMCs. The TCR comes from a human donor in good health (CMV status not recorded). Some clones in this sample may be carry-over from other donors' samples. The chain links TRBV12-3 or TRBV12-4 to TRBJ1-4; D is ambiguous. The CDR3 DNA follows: TGTGCCAGCAGTTTCACAGAGGCTAATGAAAAACTGTTTTTT. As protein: CASSFTEANEKLFF.